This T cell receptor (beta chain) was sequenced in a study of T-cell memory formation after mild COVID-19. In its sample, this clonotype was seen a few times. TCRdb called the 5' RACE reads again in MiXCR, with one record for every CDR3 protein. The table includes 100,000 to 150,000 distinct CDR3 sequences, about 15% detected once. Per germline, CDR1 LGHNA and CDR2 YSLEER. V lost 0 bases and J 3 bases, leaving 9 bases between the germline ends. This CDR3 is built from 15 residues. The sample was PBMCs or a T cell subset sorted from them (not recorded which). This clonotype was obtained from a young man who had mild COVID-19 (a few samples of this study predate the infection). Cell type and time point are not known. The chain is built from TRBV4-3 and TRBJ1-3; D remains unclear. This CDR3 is CASSQDPRGGNTIYF. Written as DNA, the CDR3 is TGCGCCAGCAGCCAAGATCCACGGGGTGGAAACACCATATATTTT.